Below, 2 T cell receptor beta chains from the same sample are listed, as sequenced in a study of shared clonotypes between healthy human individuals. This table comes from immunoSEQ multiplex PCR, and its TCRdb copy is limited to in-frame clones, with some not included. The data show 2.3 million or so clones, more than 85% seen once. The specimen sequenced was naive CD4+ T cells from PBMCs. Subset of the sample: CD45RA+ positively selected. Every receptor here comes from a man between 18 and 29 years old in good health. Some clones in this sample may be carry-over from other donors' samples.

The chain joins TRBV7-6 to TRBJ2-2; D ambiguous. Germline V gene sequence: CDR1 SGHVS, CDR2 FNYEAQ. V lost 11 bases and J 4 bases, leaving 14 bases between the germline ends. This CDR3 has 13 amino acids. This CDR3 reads CASSGWGTGELFF. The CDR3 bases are TGTGCCTCCTCGGGCTGGGGCACCGGGGAGCTGTTTTTT.

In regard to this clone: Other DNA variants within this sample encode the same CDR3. The CDR3 here is CASSSTGDYGYTF. CDR3 bases: TGTGCCAGCAGCAGCACAGGGGACTATGGCTACACCTTC. The rearrangement links TRBV6-5 to TRBJ1-2; 7 bases match TRBD1. CDR1 and CDR2 (germline): MNHEY, SVGAGI. The CDR3 totals 13 residues. V dropped 6 bases and J dropped 3; count of bases not matched to a gene: 4.